Detailed here is one T cell receptor beta chain. Profiling relied on immunoSEQ multiplex PCR, and the TCRdb table lists in-frame clones only, not all of them. The sample has approximately 28,000 clones, more than 85% seen once. This CDR3 spans 13 amino acids. V was shortened by 5 bases and J by 1 base, with 9 bases between the two germline ends. Germline V gene lookup returns CDR1 SGDLS and CDR2 YYNGEE. These data belong to a study of blood T cell repertoires in COVID-19. Study summary: Specimens from acute and convalescent COVID-19 originated in the United States, Italy and Spain.

Sequenced material: peripheral blood. The chain is built from TRBV9 and TRBJ1-1; no clear D gene. The sequence derives from a woman in her 70s with COVID-19, enrolled during active disease. DNA for the CDR3: TGTGCCAGCAGGTCCGGGGAGAACACTGAAGCTTTCTTT. Amino acid sequence: CASRSGENTEAFF.